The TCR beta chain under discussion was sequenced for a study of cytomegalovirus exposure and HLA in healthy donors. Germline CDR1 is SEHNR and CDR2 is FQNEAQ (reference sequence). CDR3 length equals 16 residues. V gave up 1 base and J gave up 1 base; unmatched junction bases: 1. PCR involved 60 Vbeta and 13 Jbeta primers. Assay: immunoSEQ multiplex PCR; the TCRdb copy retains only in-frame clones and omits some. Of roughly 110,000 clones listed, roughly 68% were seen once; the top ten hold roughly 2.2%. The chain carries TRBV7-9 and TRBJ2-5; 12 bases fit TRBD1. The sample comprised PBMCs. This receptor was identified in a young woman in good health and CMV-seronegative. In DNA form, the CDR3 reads TGTGCCAGCAGCTTAGGGGACAGGGGGCCCCAAGAGACCCAGTACTTC. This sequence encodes CASSLGDRGPQETQYF. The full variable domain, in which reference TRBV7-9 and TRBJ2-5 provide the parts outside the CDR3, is DTGVSQNPRHKITKRGQNVTFRCDPISEHNRLYWYRQTLGQGPEFLTYFQNEAQLEKSRLLSDRFSAERPKGSFSTLEIQRTEQGDSAMYLCASSLGDRGPQETQYFGPGTRLLVL.